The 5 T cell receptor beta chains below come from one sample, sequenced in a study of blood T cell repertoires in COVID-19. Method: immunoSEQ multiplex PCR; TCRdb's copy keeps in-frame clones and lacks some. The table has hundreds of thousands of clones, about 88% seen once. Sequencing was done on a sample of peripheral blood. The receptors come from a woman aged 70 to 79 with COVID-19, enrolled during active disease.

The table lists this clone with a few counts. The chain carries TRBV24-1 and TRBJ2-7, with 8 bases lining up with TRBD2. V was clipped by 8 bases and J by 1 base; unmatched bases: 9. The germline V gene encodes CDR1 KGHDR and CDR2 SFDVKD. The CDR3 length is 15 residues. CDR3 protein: CATIGYGTSSYEQYF. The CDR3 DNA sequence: TGTGCCACCATTGGGTACGGGACTAGTTCCTACGAGCAGTACTTC.

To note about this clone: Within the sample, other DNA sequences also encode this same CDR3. The CDR3 loop reads CASSLLAGGRDTQYF. The CDR3 DNA follows: TGTGCCAGCAGCCTCCTAGCGGGGGGTCGAGATACGCAGTATTTT. The rearrangement uses TRBV7-9 and TRBJ2-3; the match to TRBD2 covers 11 bases. The V segment lost 5 bases and the J segment 5 bases; nucleotides outside the gene matches: 6. This CDR3 spans 15 amino acids. Germline V gene sequence: CDR1 SEHNR, CDR2 FQNEAQ (reference sequence).

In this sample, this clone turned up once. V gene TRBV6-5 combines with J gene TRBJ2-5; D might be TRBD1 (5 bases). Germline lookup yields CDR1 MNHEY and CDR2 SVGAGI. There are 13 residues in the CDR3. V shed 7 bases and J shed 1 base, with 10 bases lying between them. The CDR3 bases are TGTGCCAGCAAAAGCGACAGCCAAGAGACCCAGTACTTC. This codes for CASKSDSQETQYF.

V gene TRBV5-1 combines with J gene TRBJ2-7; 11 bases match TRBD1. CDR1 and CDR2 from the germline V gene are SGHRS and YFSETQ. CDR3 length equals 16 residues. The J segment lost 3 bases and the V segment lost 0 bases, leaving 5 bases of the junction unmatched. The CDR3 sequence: CASSLASGQGGYEQYF. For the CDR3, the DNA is TGCGCCAGCAGCTTGGCCTCGGGACAGGGGGGCTACGAGCAGTACTTC.

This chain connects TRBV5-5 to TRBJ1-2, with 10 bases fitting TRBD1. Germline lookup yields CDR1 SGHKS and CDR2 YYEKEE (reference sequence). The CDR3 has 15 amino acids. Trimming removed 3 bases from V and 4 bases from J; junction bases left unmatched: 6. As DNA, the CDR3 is TGTGCCAGCAGCTCGGGACAGGGGATATTCTATGGCTACACCTTC. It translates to CASSSGQGIFYGYTF.